This T cell receptor (beta chain) was observed in a study of blood T cell repertoires in COVID-19. Study overall: Researchers got acute and convalescent COVID-19 samples from the United States, Italy and Spain.

The authors' processing: The authors estimated nucleated cell counts from reference gene primer amplification. Profiling relied on immunoSEQ multiplex PCR, and the TCRdb table lists in-frame clones only, not all of them. V and J calls and clone size are those listed in that table; D and trimming were worked out from the DNA. Of 150,000 to 200,000 clones in the sample, approximately 83% were seen once. This CDR3 region has 14 residues. CDR1 SEHNR and CDR2 FQNEAQ come from the germline V gene (reference sequence). J gave up 0 bases and V 5 bases, and 3 bases lay outside the gene matches. The sequence came from a middle-aged man with active or convalescent COVID-19. V gene TRBV7-9 combines with J gene TRBJ1-1, with 7 bases lining up with TRBD1. Specimen: peripheral blood. The DNA for the CDR3 is TGTGCCAGCAGCCGAGGGACAGTGAACACTGAAGCTTTCTTT. Translating it yields CASSRGTVNTEAFF.